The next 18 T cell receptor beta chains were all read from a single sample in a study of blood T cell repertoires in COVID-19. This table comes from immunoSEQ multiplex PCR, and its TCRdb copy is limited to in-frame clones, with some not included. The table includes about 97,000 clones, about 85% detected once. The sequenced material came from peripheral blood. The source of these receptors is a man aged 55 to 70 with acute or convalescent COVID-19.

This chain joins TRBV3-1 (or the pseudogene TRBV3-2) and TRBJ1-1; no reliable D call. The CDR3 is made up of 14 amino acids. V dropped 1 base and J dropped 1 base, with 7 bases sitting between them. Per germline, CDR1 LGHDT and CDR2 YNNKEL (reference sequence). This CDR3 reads CASSQVSWNTEAFF. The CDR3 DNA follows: TGTGCCAGCAGCCAAGTCAGTTGGAACACTGAAGCTTTCTTT.

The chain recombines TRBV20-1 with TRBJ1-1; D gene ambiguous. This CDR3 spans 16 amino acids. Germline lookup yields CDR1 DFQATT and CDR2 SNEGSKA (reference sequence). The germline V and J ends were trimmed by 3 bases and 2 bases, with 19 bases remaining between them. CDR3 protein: CSASKASGSPNTEAFF. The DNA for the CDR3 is TGCAGTGCTAGTAAGGCCAGCGGTTCACCCAACACTGAAGCTTTCTTT.

The CDR3 DNA sequence: TGTGCCAGCAGCTGGGCCGGGACTAAGGTAGATACGCAGTATTTT. It specifies CASSWAGTKVDTQYF. The V gene is TRBV5-5, the J gene TRBJ2-3, with 7 bases matching TRBD2. Germline CDR1 SGHKS, CDR2 YYEKEE (reference sequence). The V and J ends lost 3 bases and 5 bases, in that order; junction bases with no gene match: 9. This CDR3 contains 15 residues.

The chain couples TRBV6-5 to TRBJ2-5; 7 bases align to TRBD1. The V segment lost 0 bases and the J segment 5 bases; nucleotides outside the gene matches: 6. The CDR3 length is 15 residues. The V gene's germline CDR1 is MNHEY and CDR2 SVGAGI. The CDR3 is CASSYSVGGYETQYF. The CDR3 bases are TGTGCCAGCAGTTACTCGGTAGGGGGCTACGAGACCCAGTACTTC.

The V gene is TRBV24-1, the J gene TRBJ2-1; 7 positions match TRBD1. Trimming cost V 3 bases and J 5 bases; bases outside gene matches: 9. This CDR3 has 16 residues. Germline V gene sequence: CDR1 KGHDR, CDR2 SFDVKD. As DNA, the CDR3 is TGTGCCACCAGTGATGCGACAGGGAAGATCCACAATGAGCAGTTCTTC. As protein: CATSDATGKIHNEQFF.

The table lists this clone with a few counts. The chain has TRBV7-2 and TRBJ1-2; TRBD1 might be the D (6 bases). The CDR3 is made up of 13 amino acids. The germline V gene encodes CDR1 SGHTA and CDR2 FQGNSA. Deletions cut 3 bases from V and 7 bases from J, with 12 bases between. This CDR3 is CASSFGQTFGYTF. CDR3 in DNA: TGTGCCAGCAGCTTTGGACAGACCTTTGGCTACACCTTC.

CDR3 protein: CASSPITSRNTGELFF. CDR3 nucleotides: TGTGCCAGTAGTCCTATTACCTCTAGGAACACCGGGGAGCTGTTTTTT. The chain links TRBV19 to TRBJ2-2; D gene unclear. Germline assignment: CDR1 LNHDA and CDR2 SQIVND (reference sequence). The CDR3 covers 16 residues. Trimming took 5 bases from V and 1 from J, leaving 14 bases between them.

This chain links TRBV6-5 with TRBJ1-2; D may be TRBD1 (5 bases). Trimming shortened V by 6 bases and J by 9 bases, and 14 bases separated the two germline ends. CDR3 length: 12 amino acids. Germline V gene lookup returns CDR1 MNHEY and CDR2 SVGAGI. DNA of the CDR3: TGTGCCAGCAGCTTGGGGGGGGGAAGCTACACCTTC. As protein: CASSLGGGSYTF.

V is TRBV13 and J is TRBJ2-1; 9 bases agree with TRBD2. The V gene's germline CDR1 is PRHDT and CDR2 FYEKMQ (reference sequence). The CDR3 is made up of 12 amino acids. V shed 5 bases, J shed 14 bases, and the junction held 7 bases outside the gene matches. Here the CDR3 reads CASSDLAGVEFF. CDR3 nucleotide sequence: TGTGCCAGCAGCGACTTAGCGGGAGTTGAGTTCTTC.

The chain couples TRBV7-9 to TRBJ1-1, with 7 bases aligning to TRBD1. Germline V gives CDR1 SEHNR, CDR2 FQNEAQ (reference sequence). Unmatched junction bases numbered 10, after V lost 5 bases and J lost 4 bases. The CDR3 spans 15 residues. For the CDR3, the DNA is TGTGCCAGCAGCACTCCAGAGGGGGCTCTCACTGAAGCTTTCTTT. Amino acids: CASSTPEGALTEAFF.

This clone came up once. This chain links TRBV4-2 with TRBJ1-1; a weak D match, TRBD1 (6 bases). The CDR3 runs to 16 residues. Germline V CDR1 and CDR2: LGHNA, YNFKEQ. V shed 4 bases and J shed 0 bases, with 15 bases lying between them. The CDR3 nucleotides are TGTGCCAGCAGCCCGAAGACGGACAGAATGAACACTGAAGCTTTCTTT. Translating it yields CASSPKTDRMNTEAFF.

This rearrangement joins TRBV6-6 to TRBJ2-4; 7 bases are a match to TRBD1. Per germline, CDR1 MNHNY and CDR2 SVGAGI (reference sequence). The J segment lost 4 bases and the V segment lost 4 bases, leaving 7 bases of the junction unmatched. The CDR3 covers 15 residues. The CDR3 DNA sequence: TGTGCCAGCAGTTCGGCCGGGACAGCTAAAAACATTCAGTACTTC. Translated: CASSSAGTAKNIQYF.

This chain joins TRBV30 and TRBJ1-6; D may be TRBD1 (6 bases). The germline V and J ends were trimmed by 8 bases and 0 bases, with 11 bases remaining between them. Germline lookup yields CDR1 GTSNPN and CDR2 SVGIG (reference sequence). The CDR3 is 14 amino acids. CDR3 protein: CASTGSSYNSPLHF. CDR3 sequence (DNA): TGTGCCAGTACAGGGAGCTCCTATAATTCACCCCTCCACTTT.

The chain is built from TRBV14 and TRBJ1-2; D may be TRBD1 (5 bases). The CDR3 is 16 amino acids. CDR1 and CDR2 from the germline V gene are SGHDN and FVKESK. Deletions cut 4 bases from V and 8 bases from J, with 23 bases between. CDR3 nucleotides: TGTGCCAGCAGCCGCGAACCGGGACCGGGGGTTGTCGGCTACACCTTC. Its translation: CASSREPGPGVVGYTF.

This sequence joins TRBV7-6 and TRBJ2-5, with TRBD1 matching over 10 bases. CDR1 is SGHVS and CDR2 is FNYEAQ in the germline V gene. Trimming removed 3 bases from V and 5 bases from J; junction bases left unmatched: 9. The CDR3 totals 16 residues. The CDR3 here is CASSFSRQGAGETQYF. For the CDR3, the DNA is TGTGCCAGCAGCTTTTCTCGACAGGGGGCTGGGGAGACCCAGTACTTC. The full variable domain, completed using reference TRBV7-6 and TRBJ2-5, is GAGVSQSPRYKVTKRGQDVALRCDPISGHVSLYWYRQALGQGPEFLTYFNYEAQQDKSGLPNDRFSAERPEGSISTLTIQRTEQRDSAMYRCASSFSRQGAGETQYFGPGTRLLVL.

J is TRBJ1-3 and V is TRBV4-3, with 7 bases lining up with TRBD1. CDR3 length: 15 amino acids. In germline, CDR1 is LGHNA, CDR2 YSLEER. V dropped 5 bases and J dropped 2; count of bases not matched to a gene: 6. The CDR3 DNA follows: TGCGCCAGCAGCAGGGGGCTGGTAGCTGGAAACACCATATATTTT. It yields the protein CASSRGLVAGNTIYF.

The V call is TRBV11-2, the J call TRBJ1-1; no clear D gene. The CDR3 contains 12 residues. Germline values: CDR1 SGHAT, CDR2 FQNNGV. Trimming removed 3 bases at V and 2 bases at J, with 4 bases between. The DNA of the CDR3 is TGTGCCAGCAGCTTTGTAAACACTGAAGCTTTCTTT. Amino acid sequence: CASSFVNTEAFF.

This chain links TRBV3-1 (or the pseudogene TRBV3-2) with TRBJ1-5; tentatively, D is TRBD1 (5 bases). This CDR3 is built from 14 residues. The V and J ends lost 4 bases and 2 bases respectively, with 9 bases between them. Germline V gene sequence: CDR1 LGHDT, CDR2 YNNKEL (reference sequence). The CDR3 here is CASSPRGGNQPQHF. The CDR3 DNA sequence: TGTGCCAGCAGCCCAAGGGGTGGCAATCAGCCCCAGCATTTT.